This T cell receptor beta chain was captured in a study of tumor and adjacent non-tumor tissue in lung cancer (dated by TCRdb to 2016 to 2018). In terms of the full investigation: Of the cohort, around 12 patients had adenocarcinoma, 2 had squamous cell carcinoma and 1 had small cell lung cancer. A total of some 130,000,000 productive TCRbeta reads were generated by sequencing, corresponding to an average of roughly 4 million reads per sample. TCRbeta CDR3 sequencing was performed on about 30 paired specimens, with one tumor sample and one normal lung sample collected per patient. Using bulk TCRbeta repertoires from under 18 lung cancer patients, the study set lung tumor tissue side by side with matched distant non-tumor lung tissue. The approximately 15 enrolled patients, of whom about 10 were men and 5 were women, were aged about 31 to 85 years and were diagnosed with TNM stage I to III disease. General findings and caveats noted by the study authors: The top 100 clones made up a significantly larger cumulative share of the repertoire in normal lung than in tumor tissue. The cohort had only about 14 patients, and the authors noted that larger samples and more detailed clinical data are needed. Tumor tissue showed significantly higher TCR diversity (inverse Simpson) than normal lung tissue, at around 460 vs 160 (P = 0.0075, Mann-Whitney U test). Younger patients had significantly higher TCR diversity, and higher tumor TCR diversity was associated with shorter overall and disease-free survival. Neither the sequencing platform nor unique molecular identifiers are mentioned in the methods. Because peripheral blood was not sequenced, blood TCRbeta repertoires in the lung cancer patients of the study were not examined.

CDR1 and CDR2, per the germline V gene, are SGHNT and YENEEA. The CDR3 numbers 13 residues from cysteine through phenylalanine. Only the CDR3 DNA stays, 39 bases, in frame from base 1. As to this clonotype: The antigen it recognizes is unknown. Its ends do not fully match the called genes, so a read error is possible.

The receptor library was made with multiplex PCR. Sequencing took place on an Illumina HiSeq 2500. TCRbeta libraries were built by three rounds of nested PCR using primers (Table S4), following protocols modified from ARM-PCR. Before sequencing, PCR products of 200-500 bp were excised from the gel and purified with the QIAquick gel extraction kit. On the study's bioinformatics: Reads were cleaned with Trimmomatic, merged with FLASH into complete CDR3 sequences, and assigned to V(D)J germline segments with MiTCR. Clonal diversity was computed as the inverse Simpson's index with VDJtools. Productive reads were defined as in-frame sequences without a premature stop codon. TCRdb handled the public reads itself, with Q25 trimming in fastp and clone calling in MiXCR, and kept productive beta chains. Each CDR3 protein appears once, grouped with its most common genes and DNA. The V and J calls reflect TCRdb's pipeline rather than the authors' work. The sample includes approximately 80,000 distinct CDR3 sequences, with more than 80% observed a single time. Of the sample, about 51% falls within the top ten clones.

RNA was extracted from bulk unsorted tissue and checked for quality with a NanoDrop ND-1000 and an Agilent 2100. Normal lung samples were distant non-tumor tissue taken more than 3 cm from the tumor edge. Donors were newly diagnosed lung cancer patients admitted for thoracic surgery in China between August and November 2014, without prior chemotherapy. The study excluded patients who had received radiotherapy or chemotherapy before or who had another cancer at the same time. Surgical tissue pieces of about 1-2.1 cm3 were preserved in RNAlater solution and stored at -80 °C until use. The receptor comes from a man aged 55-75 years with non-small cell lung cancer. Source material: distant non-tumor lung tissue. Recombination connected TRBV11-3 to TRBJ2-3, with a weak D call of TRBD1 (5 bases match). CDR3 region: CASSFNGAETQYF. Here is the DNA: TGTGCCAGCAGCTTTAATGGGGCAGAAACGCAGTATTTT.